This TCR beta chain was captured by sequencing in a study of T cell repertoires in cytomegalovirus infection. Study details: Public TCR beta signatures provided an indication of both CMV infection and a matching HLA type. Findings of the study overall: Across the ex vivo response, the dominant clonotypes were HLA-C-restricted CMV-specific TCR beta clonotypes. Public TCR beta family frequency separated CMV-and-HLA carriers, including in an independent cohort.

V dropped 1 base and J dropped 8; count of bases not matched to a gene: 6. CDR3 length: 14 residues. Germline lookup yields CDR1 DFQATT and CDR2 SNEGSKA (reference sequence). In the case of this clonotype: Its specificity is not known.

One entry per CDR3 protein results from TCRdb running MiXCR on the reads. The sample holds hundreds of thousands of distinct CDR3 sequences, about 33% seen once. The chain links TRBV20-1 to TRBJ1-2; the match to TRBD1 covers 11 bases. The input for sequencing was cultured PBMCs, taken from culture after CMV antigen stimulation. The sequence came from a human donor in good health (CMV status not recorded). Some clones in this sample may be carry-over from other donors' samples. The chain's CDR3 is CSARVGQGALGYTF. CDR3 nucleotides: TGCAGTGCTAGAGTTGGACAGGGGGCGCTGGGCTACACCTTC.